The sequence of this T cell receptor (beta chain) was determined in a study of CD8 T cells in ankylosing spondylitis. The CDR3 runs 15 residues. J gave up 6 bases and V 4 bases, and 9 bases lay outside the gene matches. Germline V CDR1 and CDR2: MGHRA, YSYEKL. In making TCR beta libraries, quantitative 5'-RACE with molecular barcodes was used. TCRdb passed the 5' RACE reads through MiXCR, listing each CDR3 protein once. This repertoire shows 200,000 or so distinct CDR3 sequences, roughly 25% found once; its top ten account for more than 6.5%. General study points: Disease-linked clones had a CD8+ phenotype and relatively low frequency in peripheral blood. Earlier literature documents some of the motif variants in reactive arthritis synovial fluid and blood.

This clonotype occurred a few times. Its antigen is undetermined. The V call is TRBV4-1, the J call TRBJ1-2, with TRBD1 identical over 9 bases. Sequencing input: blood, either unsorted or a sorted T cell fraction (not recorded which). This TCR came from a male donor with ankylosing spondylitis or in good health (not recorded which). The CDR3 nucleotides read TGCGCCAGCAGCCCACGGACAGGGGTAAGAGATGGCTACACCTTC. This sequence encodes CASSPRTGVRDGYTF.